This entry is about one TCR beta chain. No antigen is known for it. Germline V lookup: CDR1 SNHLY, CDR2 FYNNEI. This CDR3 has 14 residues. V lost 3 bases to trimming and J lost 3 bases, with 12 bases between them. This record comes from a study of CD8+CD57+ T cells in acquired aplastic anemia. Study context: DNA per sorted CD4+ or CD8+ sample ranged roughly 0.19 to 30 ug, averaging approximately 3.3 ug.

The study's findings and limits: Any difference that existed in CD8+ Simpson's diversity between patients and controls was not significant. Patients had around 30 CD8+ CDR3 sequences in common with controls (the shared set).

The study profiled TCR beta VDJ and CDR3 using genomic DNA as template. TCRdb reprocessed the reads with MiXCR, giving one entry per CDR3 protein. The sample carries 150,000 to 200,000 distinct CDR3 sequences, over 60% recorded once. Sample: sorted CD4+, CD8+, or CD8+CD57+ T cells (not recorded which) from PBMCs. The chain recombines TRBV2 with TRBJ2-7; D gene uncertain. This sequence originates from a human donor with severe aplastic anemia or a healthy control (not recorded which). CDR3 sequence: CASSDRGFYYEQYF. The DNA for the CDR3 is TGTGCCAGCAGTGACAGAGGATTTTACTACGAGCAGTACTTC.